The TCR beta chain described here comes from a study of blood T cells in healthy people across ages. Study overall: Template switching caught about one barcoded beta molecule for each two T cells. Study-wide points: Age brought a roughly linear fall in TCR beta diversity measured per million T cells.

Drawn from each donor were 8.5 to 10 milliliters of peripheral blood. With a J-beta primer mix and a sample-barcoded 5' primer, a second PCR ran about 7 to 12 cycles. Tagging of each cDNA molecule was performed by a template-switch adaptor with 12 random nucleotides. A single record per CDR3 protein comes from TCRdb applying MiXCR to the 5' RACE reads. The sample yields over 1,500,000 distinct CDR3 sequences, about 49% seen once. A note on this clonotype: Its target is unknown.

This CDR3 has 15 residues. Trimming took 5 bases from V and 4 from J, leaving 17 bases between them. Germline CDR1 reads MNHEY; CDR2 reads SVGAGI. The sequencing sample was made of blood. This sequence originates from a woman aged 35 to 49 in good health. The rearrangement uses TRBV6-5 and TRBJ2-5; D uncertain. The CDR3: CASSHPDPGGETQYF. In nucleotides, the CDR3 is TGTGCCAGCAGTCACCCGGACCCGGGTGGAGAGACCCAGTACTTC.